This TCR beta chain was documented in a study of CD8+CD57+ T cells in acquired aplastic anemia. Across the study: The DNA of sorted CD4+ and CD8+ cells averaged 3.2 ug. Broader study findings: A significant difference in CD8+ Simpson's diversity between patients and controls was not found.

About this clonotype: Its cognate antigen is unknown. Germline is not matched at one junction end, which may reflect a read error.

Before being chosen for sequencing, patients had shown CD8+CD57+ cell expansion by flow cytometry. Patients had not yet gotten any therapy when their blood was taken for sampling. The length of the CDR3 is 15 residues. From germline, CDR1 is LNHNV and CDR2 YYDKDF (reference sequence). The study profiled TCR beta VDJ and CDR3 using genomic DNA as template. TCRdb called the reads again in MiXCR, with one record for every CDR3 protein. Found here are 210,000 or so distinct CDR3 sequences, roughly 53% of them singletons; the top ten hold less than 20%. The material sequenced was sorted CD4+, CD8+, or CD8+CD57+ T cells (not recorded which) from PBMCs. This chain links TRBV15 with TRBJ1-5; the D gene is possibly TRBD1 (6 bases). This TCR derives from a human donor with aplastic anemia. The CDR3 DNA follows: TGTGCCACCAGCAGAGAAGGGCAGGGGAATCAGCCCCAGCACTTT. Protein: CATSREGQGNQPQHF.